This T cell receptor (beta chain) was sequenced in a study of cytomegalovirus exposure and HLA in healthy donors. Study outcomes and limitations: The study labeled 170 or so TCR beta chains cytomegalovirus-associated.

PCR used 60 Vbeta primers and 13 Jbeta primers. The method was immunoSEQ multiplex PCR; TCRdb's version includes in-frame clones alone and lacks a portion of them. The sample has about 150,000 clones, 70% to 90% seen once. Healthy bone marrow donors made up the donor group. Whereas donors were nominally healthy upon sampling, unrecorded immune exposures were probable. In the case of this clone: The antigen remains unidentified.

The CDR3 is 15 residues long. Between the trimmed V and J ends, which lost 10 bases and 5 bases, there was a span of 20 bases. Germline CDR1 SNHLY, CDR2 FYNNEI. Sequencing input: PBMCs. The TCR comes from a woman between 18 and 30 years old in good health and CMV-seronegative. V is TRBV2 and J is TRBJ2-2; TRBD1 might be the D (7 bases). CDR3 region: CATQRRGPGTGELFF. In DNA form, the CDR3 reads TGTGCCACCCAACGGAGGGGGCCGGGGACCGGGGAGCTGTTTTTT. The whole variable domain, filled in from reference TRBV2 and TRBJ2-2, reads EPEVTQTPSHQVTQMGQEVILRCVPISNHLYFYWYRQILGQKVEFLVSFYNNEISEKSEIFDDQFSVERPDGSNFTLKIRSTKLEDSAMYFCATQRRGPGTGELFFGEGSRLTVL.